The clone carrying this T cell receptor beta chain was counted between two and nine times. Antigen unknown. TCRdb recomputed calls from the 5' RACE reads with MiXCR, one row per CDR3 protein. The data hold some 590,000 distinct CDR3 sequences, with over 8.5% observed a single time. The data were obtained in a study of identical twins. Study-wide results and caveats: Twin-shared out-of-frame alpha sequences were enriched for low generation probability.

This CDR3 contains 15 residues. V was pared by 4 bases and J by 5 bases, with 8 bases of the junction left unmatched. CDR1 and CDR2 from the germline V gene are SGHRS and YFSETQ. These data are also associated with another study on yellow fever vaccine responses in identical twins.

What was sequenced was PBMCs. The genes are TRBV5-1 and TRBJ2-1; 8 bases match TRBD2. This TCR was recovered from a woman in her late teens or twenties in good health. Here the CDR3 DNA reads TGCGCCAGCAGCACCGGGACTAGTAACCACAATGAGCAGTTCTTC. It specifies CASSTGTSNHNEQFF.